The 10 T cell receptor beta chains in this list originate from one sample, sequenced in a study of blood T cell repertoires in COVID-19. Some clones are missing from TCRdb's copy, which holds only in-frame ones; the method was immunoSEQ multiplex PCR. Here the sample spans around 250,000 clones, roughly 83% being singletons. The sample consisted of peripheral blood. These receptors all come from a man older than 75 with acute or convalescent COVID-19.

V gene TRBV4-3 combines with J gene TRBJ1-5, with no clear D. Trimming left V 7 bases short and J 9 bases short, with 13 bases between. Germline V gene lookup returns CDR1 LGHNA and CDR2 YSLEER. This CDR3 contains 12 residues. CDR3 DNA: TGCGCCAGCAAGGGTCCGGGAGGGCCCCAGCATTTT. It translates to CASKGPGGPQHF.

The V call is TRBV10-2, the J call TRBJ1-5; possible D gene TRBD1, 6 bases. Looked up from germline, CDR1 is WSHSY and CDR2 is SAAADI. This CDR3 has 16 amino acids. Trimming stripped 0 bases from V and 4 bases from J, with 13 bases between. The CDR3 loop is CASSESPDRWNQPQHF. The CDR3 DNA follows: TGCGCCAGCAGTGAGTCTCCGGACAGATGGAATCAGCCCCAGCATTTT.

The rearrangement links TRBV27 to TRBJ1-5, with D unclear. The CDR3 is 13 residues long. Between the trimmed V and J ends, which lost 8 bases and 4 bases, there was a span of 12 bases. Germline assignment: CDR1 MNHEY and CDR2 SMNVEV (reference sequence). The CDR3: CASDPQENQPQHF. Written as DNA, the CDR3 is TGTGCCAGCGACCCCCAGGAAAATCAGCCCCAGCATTTT.

J is TRBJ1-5 and V is TRBV2; D not certain. The ends were cut back, 2 bases at V and 4 bases at J, with 12 bases in the middle. This CDR3 is built from 15 residues. Germline-derived CDR1 and CDR2 are SNHLY and FYNNEI. The DNA for the CDR3 is TGTGCCAGCAGTGAATTTTTGGCGGGGAATCAGCCCCAGCATTTT. This encodes CASSEFLAGNQPQHF.

The chain carries TRBV29-1 and TRBJ1-4; TRBD1 might be the D (5 bases). V was trimmed by 5 bases and J by 7 bases, leaving 14 bases between them. The CDR3 length is 13 residues. CDR1 SQVTM and CDR2 ANQGSEA come from the germline V gene. This chain's CDR3 is CSVLGGRGEKLFF. The DNA of the CDR3 is TGCAGCGTTCTGGGGGGAAGGGGTGAAAAACTGTTTTTT. The whole variable domain, filled in from reference TRBV29-1 and TRBJ1-4, reads SAVISQKPSRDICQRGTSLTIQCQVDSQVTMMFWYRQQPGQSLTLIATANQGSEATYESGFVIDKFPISRPNLTFSTLTVSNMSPEDSSIYLCSVLGGRGEKLFFGSGTQLSVL.

The genes are TRBV4-3 and TRBJ2-1; 7 bases match TRBD2. CDR1 is LGHNA, CDR2 YSLEER, per germline. After removal of 4 bases from V and 3 bases from J, the junction contained 6 bases not matched to a gene. The CDR3 runs 15 residues. The CDR3 reads CASSLQRGHYNEQFF. Here the CDR3 DNA reads TGCGCCAGCAGCCTCCAGCGGGGCCACTACAATGAGCAGTTCTTC.

This chain joins TRBV6-4 and TRBJ2-1, with TRBD2 matching over 11 bases. CDR3 length equals 14 residues. CDR1 and CDR2 from the germline V gene are MRHNA and SNTAGT. V gave up 3 bases and J gave up 9 bases; unmatched junction bases: 4. This CDR3 is CASSEASGRSEQFF. The CDR3 DNA sequence: TGTGCCAGCAGTGAAGCTAGCGGGAGGAGTGAGCAGTTCTTC.

The gene calls are TRBV10-3 and TRBJ1-1, with TRBD1 identical over 11 bases. Trimming took 4 bases from V and 3 from J; bases not matched to a gene: 1. CDR3 length equals 14 residues. Germline CDR1 ENHRY, CDR2 SYGVKD. The CDR3 loop is CAISAGQGDTEAFF. CDR3 nucleotides: TGTGCCATCAGTGCGGGACAGGGGGACACTGAAGCTTTCTTT.

The chain links TRBV5-1 to TRBJ1-4; 7 nucleotides line up with TRBD1. J was trimmed by 2 bases and V by 3 bases; bases with no gene match: 1. Germline V lookup: CDR1 SGHRS, CDR2 YFSETQ. The CDR3 covers 14 residues. The CDR3 region has the DNA TGCGCCAGCAGCTCGACAGGGACTAATGAAAAACTGTTTTTT. This sequence encodes CASSSTGTNEKLFF. Together with reference TRBV5-1 and TRBJ1-4, the CDR3 gives the full variable domain: KAGVTQTPRYLIKTRGQQVTLSCSPISGHRSVSWYQQTPGQGLQFLFEYFSETQRNKGNFPGRFSGRQFSNSRSEMNVSTLELGDSALYLCASSSTGTNEKLFFGSGTQLSVL.

The V gene is TRBV6-6, the J gene TRBJ2-1; D perhaps matches TRBD2 (6 bases). V gave up 2 bases and J gave up 7 bases, with 12 bases separating them. This CDR3 is built from 14 residues. The germline gives CDR1 MNHNY, CDR2 SVGAGI (reference sequence). The CDR3 bases are TGTGCCAGCAGTTACGGAACTAGCTGGAATGAGCAGTTCTTC. This gives the protein CASSYGTSWNEQFF.